These 13 T cell receptor beta chains share one sample of origin, sequenced in a study of blood T cell repertoires in COVID-19. This table comes from immunoSEQ multiplex PCR, and its TCRdb copy is limited to in-frame clones, with some not included. The sample holds fewer than 250,000 clones, approximately 88% seen once. Sample: PBMCs or T cells enriched from blood (not recorded which). The receptors originated from a woman younger than 35 who had recovered from COVID-19.

V gene TRBV27 combines with J gene TRBJ1-5; perhaps TRBD1 as D (6 bases). Trimming pared 3 bases from V and 8 bases from J, leaving 11 bases between. The CDR3 sequence is 13 residues long. The germline CDR1 and CDR2 sequences are MNHEY and SMNVEV (reference sequence). The CDR3 spells CASSFGQGKPQHF. CDR3 in DNA: TGTGCCAGCAGTTTCGGGCAGGGGAAGCCCCAGCATTTT.

The chain carries TRBV6-5 and TRBJ2-7, with TRBD1 identical over 9 bases. The germline V gene has CDR1 MNHEY and CDR2 SVGAGI. Trimming took 7 bases from V and 7 from J; bases not matched to a gene: 14. This CDR3 has 15 residues. The CDR3 coding sequence is TGTGCCAGCATCCTCCCTCCGGGACAGGGAGGGGAGCAGTACTTC. Residues: CASILPPGQGGEQYF.

V gene TRBV5-4 combines with J gene TRBJ2-3, with 8 bases matching TRBD2. The V segment lost 1 base and the J segment 4 bases; nucleotides outside the gene matches: 11. Germline V gene data show CDR1 as SGHNT and CDR2 as YYREEE (reference sequence). The CDR3 loop spans 17 amino acids. The CDR3 sequence is CASSLTPSGLVSDTQYF. In DNA, the CDR3 is TGTGCCAGCAGCTTGACCCCCTCGGGACTAGTTTCAGATACGCAGTATTTT. The full variable domain, rest sourced from reference TRBV5-4 and TRBJ2-3, is ETGVTQSPTHLIKTRGQQVTLRCSSQSGHNTVSWYQQALGQGPQFIFQYYREEENGRGNFPPRFSGLQFPNYSSELNVNALELDDSALYLCASSLTPSGLVSDTQYFGPGTRLTVL.

V and J are TRBV10-3 and TRBJ1-1; TRBD1 agrees at 7 bases. V was pared by 2 bases and J by 6 bases, with 3 bases of the junction left unmatched. This CDR3 region has 13 residues. Looked up from germline, CDR1 is ENHRY and CDR2 is SYGVKD. CDR3 sequence reads: CAISELQGAEAFF. The DNA of the CDR3 is TGTGCCATCAGTGAGCTCCAGGGGGCTGAAGCTTTCTTT.

This chain connects TRBV3-1 (or the pseudogene TRBV3-2) to TRBJ2-3; possibly TRBD2 for D (5 bases). This CDR3 comprises 12 residues. Trimming removed 1 base at V and 7 bases at J, with 6 bases between. Germline assignment: CDR1 LGHDT and CDR2 YNNKEL (reference sequence). This CDR3 is CASSQAGNTQYF. CDR3 nucleotides: TGTGCCAGCAGCCAAGCGGGGAATACGCAGTATTTT.

V usage is TRBV30 and J usage is TRBJ1-2; D possibly corresponds to TRBD1 (6 bases). The V and J ends lost 3 bases and 7 bases respectively, with 18 bases between them. Per the germline V gene, CDR1 is GTSNPN and CDR2 is SVGIG (reference sequence). This CDR3 has 14 residues. The CDR3 loop is CAWSLLDRTIGYTF. The CDR3 DNA follows: TGTGCCTGGAGCCTCTTGGACAGAACTATTGGCTACACCTTC. The whole variable domain, filled in from reference TRBV30 and TRBJ1-2, reads SQTIHQWPATLVQPVGSPLSLECTVEGTSNPNLYWYRQAAGRGLQLLFYSVGIGQISSEVPQNLSASRPQDRQFILSSKKLLLSDSGFYLCAWSLLDRTIGYTFGSGTRLTVV.

The chain combines TRBV2 with TRBJ1-2, with D uncertain. V was shortened by 6 bases and J by 2 bases, with 7 bases between the two germline ends. Germline CDR1 and CDR2: SNHLY and FYNNEI. The CDR3 totals 12 residues. The CDR3 DNA is TGTGCCAGCAGCGAGGAAAACTATGGCTACACCTTC. Translating it yields CASSEENYGYTF.

This chain connects TRBV28 to TRBJ1-5; 7 bases fit TRBD1. Germline V gene lookup returns CDR1 MDHEN and CDR2 SYDVKM. Trimming took 6 bases from V and 7 from J; bases not matched to a gene: 9. The CDR3 is 14 amino acids. This chain's CDR3 is CASSLGQARQPQHF. The DNA of the CDR3 is TGTGCCAGCAGCCTAGGACAGGCTCGGCAGCCCCAGCATTTT.

The J gene is TRBJ2-3, the V gene TRBV9; TRBD2 matches 7 bases. The V and J ends lost 7 bases and 2 bases, in that order; junction bases with no gene match: 10. The V gene's germline CDR1 is SGDLS and CDR2 YYNGEE. The CDR3 is 15 amino acids. This chain's CDR3 is CASGKTSSVTDTQYF. The CDR3 DNA follows: TGTGCCAGCGGGAAGACTAGCTCGGTCACAGATACGCAGTATTTT. The variable domain in full, completed from reference TRBV9 and TRBJ2-3, reads DSGVTQTPKHLITATGQRVTLRCSPRSGDLSVYWYQQSLDQGLQFLIQYYNGEERAKGNILERFSAQQFPDLHSELNLSSLELGDSALYFCASGKTSSVTDTQYFGPGTRLTVL.

The chain has TRBV5-4 and TRBJ2-5; D is ambiguous. The V gene's germline CDR1 is SGHNT and CDR2 YYREEE (reference sequence). The CDR3 contains 14 residues. The V end lost 0 bases, the J end lost 5 bases, and 11 bases lay between the germline ends. The CDR3 region has the DNA TGTGCCAGCAGCTTGGGGCTTCTAGGCGAGACCCAGTACTTC. It codes for CASSLGLLGETQYF.

A note on this clone: Other DNA sequences of this sample code for an identical CDR3. The chain employs TRBV29-1 and TRBJ1-1; D is uncertain. Germline CDR1 reads SQVTM; CDR2 reads ANQGSEA. Trimming removed 1 base at V and 0 bases at J, with 6 bases between. The CDR3 contains 13 residues. DNA for the CDR3: TGCAGCGTTGAAGGCAGGATGAACACTGAAGCTTTCTTT. This codes for CSVEGRMNTEAFF. Filled out from reference TRBV29-1 and TRBJ1-1, the complete variable domain reads SAVISQKPSRDICQRGTSLTIQCQVDSQVTMMFWYRQQPGQSLTLIATANQGSEATYESGFVIDKFPISRPNLTFSTLTVSNMSPEDSSIYLCSVEGRMNTEAFFGQGTRLTVV.

The V gene is TRBV6-5, the J gene TRBJ2-7; 8 nucleotides agree with TRBD1. The V segment lost 0 bases and the J segment 1 base; nucleotides outside the gene matches: 5. The length of the CDR3 is 16 residues. Looked up from germline, CDR1 is MNHEY and CDR2 is SVGAGI. The CDR3 DNA sequence: TGTGCCAGCAGTTACTCGGACAGGGAGGTTTCCTACGAGCAGTACTTC. It codes for CASSYSDREVSYEQYF.

The chain carries TRBV11-2 and TRBJ2-7; D is uncertain. Germline lookup yields CDR1 SGHAT and CDR2 FQNNGV. The V and J ends lost 0 bases and 1 base respectively, with 7 bases between them. CDR3 length equals 14 residues. The CDR3, as DNA: TGTGCCAGCAGCTTAGAATACAGTTCCTACGAGCAGTACTTC. Its protein is CASSLEYSSYEQYF.